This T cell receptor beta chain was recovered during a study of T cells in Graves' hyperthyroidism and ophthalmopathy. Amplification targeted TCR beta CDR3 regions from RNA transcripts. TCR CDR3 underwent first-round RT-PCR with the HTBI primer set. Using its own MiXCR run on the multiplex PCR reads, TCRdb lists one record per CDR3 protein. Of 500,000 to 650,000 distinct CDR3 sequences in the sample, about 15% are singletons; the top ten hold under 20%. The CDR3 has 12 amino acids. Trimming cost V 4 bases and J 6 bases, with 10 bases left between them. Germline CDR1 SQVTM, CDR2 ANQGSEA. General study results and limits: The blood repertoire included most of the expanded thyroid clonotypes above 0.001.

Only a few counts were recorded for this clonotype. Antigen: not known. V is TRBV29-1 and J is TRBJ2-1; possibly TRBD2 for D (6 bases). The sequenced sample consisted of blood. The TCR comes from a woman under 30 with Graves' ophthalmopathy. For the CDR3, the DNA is TGCAGCGTTGTTGTCGGGGGCAATGAGCAGTTCTTC. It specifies CSVVVGGNEQFF.